This T cell receptor (beta chain) was captured by sequencing in a study of T cells in localized non-small cell lung cancer. TCRdb's copy holds only in-frame clones and misses some; the assay was immunoSEQ multiplex PCR. The table shows about 40,000 clones, with roughly 90% occurring only once. CDR3 length: 19 residues. With 3 bases removed from V and 1 base from J, the gap between germline ends came to 21 bases. The germline gives CDR1 LNHNV, CDR2 YYDKDF (reference sequence). The chain links TRBV15 to TRBJ2-2; perhaps TRBD2 as D (7 bases). Sequencing used PBMCs, obtained before any cancer treatment. This clonotype originated in a woman between 35 and 70 years old with stage II lung adenocarcinoma. Here the CDR3 DNA reads TGTGCCACCAGCAGTCGGGGGGCGACGGGTTACGGGAACACCGGGGAGCTGTTTTTT. Amino acid sequence: CATSSRGATGYGNTGELFF. Full variable domain (missing parts from reference TRBV15 and TRBJ2-2): DAMVIQNPRYQVTQFGKPVTLSCSQTLNHNVMYWYQQKSSQAPKLLFHYYDKDFNNEADTPDNFQSRRPNTSFCFLDIRSPGLGDTAMYLCATSSRGATGYGNTGELFFGEGSRLTVL.